The 19 T cell receptor beta chains below come from one sample, sequenced in a study of T cells in Graves' hyperthyroidism and ophthalmopathy. Regions amplified from RNA transcripts were the TCR beta CDR3 regions. RT-PCR in the first round (using the HTBI primer set) targeted the TCR CDR3. TCRdb reprocessed the multiplex PCR reads with MiXCR, giving one entry per CDR3 protein. The sample includes over 700,000 distinct CDR3 sequences, roughly a third of them seen just once. The sample taken for sequencing was blood. Receptor source: a woman in her thirties or forties with Graves' hyperthyroidism.

The chain uses TRBV4-3 and TRBJ2-5; D is undetermined. Germline CDR1 LGHNA, CDR2 YSLEER. V was clipped by 0 bases and J by 0 bases, with 11 bases between them. This CDR3 has 16 residues. CDR3 sequence reads: CASSQDSHGDQETQYF. CDR3 sequence (DNA): TGCGCCAGCAGCCAAGATAGTCATGGGGACCAAGAGACCCAGTACTTC.

This clonotype was seen a handful of times. The J gene is TRBJ1-6, the V gene TRBV9; D may be TRBD1 (6 bases). Germline CDR1 is SGDLS and CDR2 is YYNGEE. V was shortened by 7 bases and J by 5 bases, with 10 bases between the two germline ends. The CDR3 runs 13 residues. In DNA, the CDR3 is TGTGCCAGCGGCCGGGACAATAATTCACCCCTCCACTTT. The encoded protein is CASGRDNNSPLHF.

The chain carries TRBV6-2 or TRBV6-3 and TRBJ2-7, with D perhaps TRBD2 (5 bases). In germline, CDR1 is MNHEY, CDR2 SVGEGT. Trimming cost V 0 bases and J 1 base, with 13 bases left between them. The CDR3 is made up of 16 amino acids. CDR3 residues: CASSYSRTLSSYEQYF. The CDR3 DNA is TGTGCCAGCAGTTACTCCCGGACTCTTAGTTCCTACGAGCAGTACTTC.

This clonotype showed up just once. The chain links TRBV27 to TRBJ1-2, with no clear D. Germline lookup yields CDR1 MNHEY and CDR2 SMNVEV (reference sequence). This CDR3 is 16 amino acids long. V was shortened by 1 base and J by 4 bases, with 16 bases between the two germline ends. CDR3 residues: CASSLYPQRIGYGYTF. CDR3 coding DNA: TGTGCCAGCAGTTTATACCCACAAAGAATCGGCTATGGCTACACCTTC.

The gene calls are TRBV19 and TRBJ1-2; the match to TRBD1 covers 9 bases. Germline CDR1 reads LNHDA; CDR2 reads SQIVND (reference sequence). Unmatched junction bases numbered 4, after V lost 8 bases and J lost 0 bases. The CDR3 totals 14 residues. CDR3 bases: TGTGCCAGTGCACAGGGGGCAGCTAACTATGGCTACACCTTC. It codes for CASAQGAANYGYTF.

This clonotype was found many times. This chain links TRBV9 with TRBJ1-3, with a possible D match to TRBD1 (6 bases). This CDR3 contains 17 residues. Trimming took 1 base from V and 0 from J, leaving 14 bases between them. The germline V gene has CDR1 SGDLS and CDR2 YYNGEE. The CDR3: CASSVWDTTYSGNTIYF. The DNA for the CDR3 is TGTGCCAGCAGCGTATGGGACACCACCTACTCTGGAAACACCATATATTTT.

This chain links TRBV10-3 with TRBJ2-7; 13 positions agree with TRBD2. The junction had 22 bases not matched to a gene; V was cut back by 10 bases and J by 7 bases. The CDR3 extends over 18 amino acids. The germline V gene has CDR1 ENHRY and CDR2 SYGVKD. The CDR3 DNA sequence: TGTGCCAGCAGAAGCACCAGAGACGGACTAGCGGGGGCGGGAGAGCAGTACTTC. It codes for CASRSTRDGLAGAGEQYF.

This clonotype appeared a single time. The chain links TRBV10-3 to TRBJ1-2; maybe TRBD1 (5 bases). The germline V gene has CDR1 ENHRY and CDR2 SYGVKD. V shed 10 bases and J shed 5 bases, with 14 bases lying between them. The CDR3 is 12 amino acids. This CDR3 is CATIRDHYGYTF. The CDR3 region has the DNA TGTGCCACCATCCGGGACCATTATGGCTACACCTTC.

The J gene is TRBJ2-5, the V gene TRBV29-1; D tentatively reads TRBD1 or TRBD2 (5 bases each). V lost 8 bases to trimming and J lost 2 bases, with 15 bases between them. The CDR3 covers 13 residues. Germline-derived CDR1 and CDR2 are SQVTM and ANQGSEA. The CDR3 loop is CSLGPTDQETQYF. CDR3 sequence (DNA): TGCAGCTTGGGACCGACAGATCAAGAGACCCAGTACTTC.

J is TRBJ2-5 and V is TRBV9, with 12 positions matching TRBD2. The CDR3 has 16 residues. V trimming: 2 bases; J trimming: 5 bases; junction bases outside the gene matches: 7. Germline lookup yields CDR1 SGDLS and CDR2 YYNGEE. CDR3 coding DNA: TGTGCCAGCAGCGTTTCTAGCGGGAGGGCCGGGGAGACCCAGTACTTC. Amino acids: CASSVSSGRAGETQYF.

This chain links TRBV2 with TRBJ1-4, with D possibly being TRBD1 (5 bases). The V gene lost 8 bases and the J gene lost 0 bases, with 13 bases spanning the gap. Germline V gene sequence: CDR1 SNHLY, CDR2 FYNNEI. The CDR3 loop spans 15 amino acids. CDR3 loop: CASSRGAPTNEKLFF. The CDR3 region has the DNA TGTGCCAGCTCCCGAGGGGCCCCAACTAATGAAAAACTGTTTTTT.

There are many counts of this clonotype. The CDR3 sequence: CATSLRGETGNYGYTF. In nucleotides, the CDR3 is TGTGCCACCAGCCTCCGGGGAGAGACAGGGAACTATGGCTACACCTTC. The chain employs TRBV15 and TRBJ1-2; 7 nucleotides match TRBD1. Germline loops: CDR1 LNHNV, CDR2 YYDKDF (reference sequence). Germline trimming cut 5 bases from V and 2 bases from J; bases unmatched to any gene: 11. The CDR3 covers 16 residues. The full variable domain, with the rest looked up from reference TRBV15 and TRBJ1-2, is DAMVIQNPRYQVTQFGKPVTLSCSQTLNHNVMYWYQQKSSQAPKLLFHYYDKDFNNEADTPDNFQSRRPNTSFCFLDIRSPGLGDTAMYLCATSLRGETGNYGYTFGSGTRLTVV.

Concerning this clonotype: This may stem from a read error, because a much larger clone lies one nucleotide away. The chain links TRBV20-1 to TRBJ1-2; D possibly corresponds to TRBD1 (6 bases). V shed 5 bases and J shed 7 bases, with 17 bases lying between them. Germline lookup yields CDR1 DFQATT and CDR2 SNEGSKA (reference sequence). CDR3 size: 13 residues. CDR3 DNA sequence: TGCAGTGCTGAGCGGACAGAGGGCGCTGGCTACACCTTC. Amino acids: CSAERTEGAGYTF.

This clonotype was recorded many times. V and J are TRBV2 and TRBJ1-5; D not resolved. The CDR3 covers 15 residues. V lost 4 bases to trimming and J lost 1 base, with 11 bases between them. Germline CDR1 reads SNHLY; CDR2 reads FYNNEI. CDR3 coding DNA: TGTGCCAGCAGTGCTAGTCCTGGGAGCAATCAGCCCCAGCATTTT. Translation: CASSASPGSNQPQHF.

The V and J genes are TRBV7-9 and TRBJ2-7; 9 bases fit TRBD1. V dropped 4 bases and J dropped 2; count of bases not matched to a gene: 6. Germline CDR1 SEHNR, CDR2 FQNEAQ (reference sequence). There are 15 residues in the CDR3. The CDR3: CASSSGTGPTYEQYF. For the CDR3, the DNA is TGTGCCAGCAGCTCCGGGACAGGGCCCACCTACGAGCAGTACTTC.

There are many counts of this clonotype. The chain links TRBV24-1 to TRBJ1-5; D is unclear. Germline CDR1 is KGHDR and CDR2 is SFDVKD. The CDR3 length is 17 residues. The ends were cut back, 12 bases at V and 2 bases at J, with 25 bases in the middle. In nucleotides, the CDR3 is TGTGCCGGACCCCTGACGGGAAGGGAAGAGGGCAATCAGCCCCAGCATTTT. The encoded protein is CAGPLTGREEGNQPQHF.

The chain is built from TRBV20-1 and TRBJ2-2; no reliable D call. The CDR3 spans 14 residues. Germline CDR1 reads DFQATT; CDR2 reads SNEGSKA (reference sequence). V was trimmed by 6 bases and J by 2 bases, leaving 13 bases between them. The CDR3 reads CSASTRGNTGELFF. CDR3 coding DNA: TGCAGTGCCTCGACCCGCGGAAACACCGGGGAGCTGTTTTTT.

The table lists this clonotype with many counts. The rearrangement uses TRBV20-1 and TRBJ2-7; D is possibly TRBD2 (5 bases). V lost 0 bases and J 5 bases, leaving 11 bases between the germline ends. Germline loops: CDR1 DFQATT, CDR2 SNEGSKA (reference sequence). This CDR3 spans 13 amino acids. The chain's CDR3 is CSARDVAPDEQYF. The CDR3 region has the DNA TGCAGTGCTAGAGATGTAGCGCCAGACGAGCAGTACTTC.

The rearrangement uses TRBV5-1 and TRBJ2-7; D might be TRBD1 (7 bases). The CDR3 is 16 amino acids. With 4 bases removed from V and 3 bases from J, the gap between germline ends came to 20 bases. Germline lookup yields CDR1 SGHRS and CDR2 YFSETQ. CDR3 protein: CASSLTGNTGGYEQYF. Written as DNA, the CDR3 is TGCGCCAGCAGCCTGACAGGGAACACCGGGGGCTACGAGCAGTACTTC.